The clone carrying this T cell receptor (beta chain) was observed many times. Amplification targeted TCR beta CDR3 regions from RNA transcripts. HTBI primers drove first-round RT-PCR of the TCR CDR3. MiXCR was run by TCRdb on the multiplex PCR reads, yielding one entry per CDR3 protein. The table has roughly 700,000 distinct CDR3 sequences, roughly 17% seen once. This entry is derived from a study of T cells in Graves' hyperthyroidism and ophthalmopathy. Specimen: blood. The sequence came from a man aged 50-59 years with Graves' hyperthyroidism.

The CDR3 reads CASSPGASVNTEAFF. In nucleotides, the CDR3 is TGTGCCAGCAGCCCAGGGGCGTCGGTGAACACTGAAGCTTTCTTT. The chain combines TRBV12-3 or TRBV12-4 with TRBJ1-1; D may be TRBD1 (6 bases). V was pared by 6 bases and J by 0 bases, with 14 bases between. The CDR3 sequence is 15 residues long.